The source of this T cell receptor beta chain is a study of glioma-infiltrating T cells. Using RNA template, CDR3s of TCR alpha and beta were amplified with iRepertoire arm-PCR. One-step reverse transcription and amplification started from about 100-400 ng of tissue mRNA or PBMC total RNA. Each CDR3 protein gets one entry after TCRdb re-called the multiplex PCR reads with MiXCR. The sample gives 150,000 to 200,000 distinct CDR3 sequences, roughly a third of which show up once; around 20% is in the top ten. Details on this clonotype: What it binds is unknown.

Study observations and caveats: CDR3 overlap between tissue and blood was very small. Non-neoplastic patients had below-expected tissue-blood divergence, while all gliomas exceeded expectation.

The ends were cut back, 5 bases at V and 4 bases at J, with 9 bases in the middle. The germline V gene encodes CDR1 PRHDT and CDR2 FYEKMQ (reference sequence). This CDR3 has 12 residues. The receptor was isolated from a human donor with low-grade glioma or glioblastoma, undergoing nonglioma brain surgery, or in good health (not recorded which). The specimen sequenced was glioma tissue, nonneoplastic brain tissue, or PBMCs (not recorded which). The genes are TRBV13 and TRBJ2-7, with D hard to call. The DNA for the CDR3 is TGTGCCAGCAGCGCCCCCGGATACGAGCAGTACTTC. It translates to CASSAPGYEQYF. Full variable domain (remainder filled in from reference TRBV13 and TRBJ2-7): AAGVIQSPRHLIKEKRETATLKCYPIPRHDTVYWYQQGPGQDPQFLISFYEKMQSDKGSIPDRFSAQQFSDYHSELNMSSLELGDSALYFCASSAPGYEQYFGPGTRLTVT.